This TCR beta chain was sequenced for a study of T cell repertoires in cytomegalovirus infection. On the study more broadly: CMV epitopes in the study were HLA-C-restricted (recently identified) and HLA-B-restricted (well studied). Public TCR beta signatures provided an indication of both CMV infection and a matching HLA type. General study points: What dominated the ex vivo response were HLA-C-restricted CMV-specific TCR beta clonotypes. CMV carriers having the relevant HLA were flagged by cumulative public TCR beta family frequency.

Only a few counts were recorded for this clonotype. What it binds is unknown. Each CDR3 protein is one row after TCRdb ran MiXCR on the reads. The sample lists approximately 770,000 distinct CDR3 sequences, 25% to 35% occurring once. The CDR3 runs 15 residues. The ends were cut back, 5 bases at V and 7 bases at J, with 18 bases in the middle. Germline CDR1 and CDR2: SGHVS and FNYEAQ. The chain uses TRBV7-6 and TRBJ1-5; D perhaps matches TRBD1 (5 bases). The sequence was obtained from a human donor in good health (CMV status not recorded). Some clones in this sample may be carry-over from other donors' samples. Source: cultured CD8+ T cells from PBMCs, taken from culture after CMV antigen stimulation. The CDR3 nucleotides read TGTGCCAGCAGCACCTCGGACACCCCTGGGCAGCCCCAGCATTTT. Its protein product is CASSTSDTPGQPQHF.